One and the same sample provided the 24 T cell receptor beta chains below, sequenced in a study of cytomegalovirus exposure and HLA in healthy donors. The primer mix had 60 Vbeta and 13 Jbeta primers. TCRdb's copy holds only in-frame clones and misses some; the assay was immunoSEQ multiplex PCR. This sample has about 160,000 clones; approximately 83% occur once, and the top ten carry about 1.2%. What was sequenced was PBMCs. The receptors were sampled from a boy between 2 and 15 years old in good health and CMV-seronegative.

This sequence joins TRBV4-3 and TRBJ2-7; 8 bases line up with TRBD1. V lost 4 bases, J lost 5 bases, and 4 bases stayed unmatched. Germline values: CDR1 LGHNA, CDR2 YSLEER. There are 13 residues in the CDR3. CDR3 nucleotide sequence: TGCGCCAGCAGCCCGGACAGGGAACACGAGCAGTACTTC. Encoded protein: CASSPDREHEQYF.

The chain is built from TRBV18 and TRBJ1-2; TRBD1 might be the D (6 bases). CDR3 length equals 17 residues. The V gene's germline CDR1 is KGHSH and CDR2 LQKENI. Trimming pared 1 base from V and 8 bases from J, leaving 23 bases between. The CDR3 DNA reads as TGTGCCAGCTCACCACAGGAAACGACACTGGGGGCGCGGGGCTACACCTTC. Protein product: CASSPQETTLGARGYTF. The variable domain in full, completed from reference TRBV18 and TRBJ1-2, reads NAGVMQNPRHLVRRRGQEARLRCSPMKGHSHVYWYRQLPEEGLKFMVYLQKENIIDESGMPKERFSAEFPKEGPSILRIQQVVRGDSAAYFCASSPQETTLGARGYTFGSGTRLTVV.

This clone was seen once. The chain is built from TRBV27 and TRBJ2-2, with 8 positions matching TRBD2. This CDR3 is built from 13 residues. The trim removed 9 bases at V and 6 bases at J, leaving 6 bases unmatched. The V gene's germline CDR1 is MNHEY and CDR2 SMNVEV (reference sequence). The CDR3 DNA follows: TGTGCCAGTGCGGGGGGAGGGGCCGGGGAGCTGTTTTTT. As protein: CASAGGGAGELFF.

The genes are TRBV5-4 and TRBJ1-2; 9 bases are shared with TRBD1. The CDR3 has 15 residues. The junction had 7 bases not matched to a gene; V was cut back by 4 bases and J by 3 bases. Germline V CDR1 and CDR2: SGHNT, YYREEE (reference sequence). The CDR3 DNA reads TGTGCCAGCAGCCACCGGGACAGGGTGGACTATGGCTACACCTTC. This codes for CASSHRDRVDYGYTF.

V is TRBV15 and J is TRBJ2-1; 10 nucleotides align to TRBD2. This CDR3 has 18 amino acids. The J segment lost 5 bases and the V segment lost 2 bases, leaving 12 bases of the junction unmatched. The germline V gene encodes CDR1 LNHNV and CDR2 YYDKDF (reference sequence). CDR3 protein: CATSRLGLAGENNNEQFF. The CDR3 bases are TGTGCCACCAGCAGACTGGGGCTAGCGGGAGAGAACAACAATGAGCAGTTCTTC.

The rearrangement links TRBV6-5 to TRBJ1-2; TRBD1 matches 8 bases. Unmatched junction bases numbered 4, after V lost 0 bases and J lost 4 bases. The CDR3 runs to 15 residues. CDR1 and CDR2 (germline): MNHEY, SVGAGI. The CDR3 sequence: CASSYSQGAGYGYTF. The DNA for the CDR3 is TGTGCCAGCAGTTACTCCCAGGGGGCGGGCTATGGCTACACCTTC.

The V call is TRBV11-2, the J call TRBJ2-7; 11 bases are shared with TRBD1. With V trimmed by 1 base and J by 5 bases, 4 bases remained unmatched. This CDR3 contains 15 residues. Germline V CDR1 and CDR2: SGHAT, FQNNGV. CDR3 bases: TGTGCCAGCAGCTTAGTAGGGACAGGGGGTGACGAGCAGTACTTC. This codes for CASSLVGTGGDEQYF.

The chain couples TRBV6-6 to TRBJ1-2, with a tentative D call TRBD1 (5 bases). The germline gives CDR1 MNHNY, CDR2 SVGAGI (reference sequence). V shed 4 bases and J shed 9 bases, with 12 bases lying between them. The CDR3 spans 12 residues. The CDR3 DNA is TGTGCCAGCAGTTCCCGGGGGGAGCGCTACACCTTC. Its translation: CASSSRGERYTF.

The rearrangement uses TRBV7-2 and TRBJ1-2; possibly TRBD1 for D (6 bases). Germline V gene data show CDR1 as SGHTA and CDR2 as FQGNSA. V lost 1 base and J lost 1, with 19 bases in between. CDR3 length: 18 amino acids. The CDR3 DNA sequence: TGTGCCAGCAGCTTAGTGGCAGGGGACAACTTCAATAACTATGGCTACACCTTC. Translating gives CASSLVAGDNFNNYGYTF.

As regards this clone: A read error may produce the germline difference seen at one junction end. V usage is TRBV6-6 and J usage is TRBJ1-3; 7 nucleotides agree with TRBD1. The germline V gene has CDR1 MNHNY and CDR2 SVGAGI (reference sequence). This CDR3 is built from 14 residues. The CDR3 region has the DNA TGTGCCAGCAGTCGACAGGCAGGGGGAAACACCAAATATTTT. Protein: CASSRQAGGNTKYF.

Of note for this clone: The sample carries other DNA sequences with the same CDR3. V gene TRBV19 combines with J gene TRBJ1-1; D remains unclear. The CDR3 consists of 14 residues. Germline V gene sequence: CDR1 LNHDA, CDR2 SQIVND (reference sequence). V was clipped by 6 bases and J by 1 base, with 12 bases between them. The CDR3: CASSIRFGNTEAFF. CDR3 in DNA: TGTGCCAGTAGCATTCGGTTCGGGAACACTGAAGCTTTCTTT. Full variable domain (remainder filled in from reference TRBV19 and TRBJ1-1): DGGITQSPKYLFRKEGQNVTLSCEQNLNHDAMYWYRQDPGQGLRLIYYSQIVNDFQKGDIAEGYSVSREKKESFPLTVTSAQKNPTAFYLCASSIRFGNTEAFFGQGTRLTVV.

The genes are TRBV7-9 and TRBJ1-2, with TRBD1 identical over 9 bases. CDR3 length: 16 amino acids. Looked up from germline, CDR1 is SEHNR and CDR2 is FQNEAQ (reference sequence). V dropped 4 bases and J dropped 4; count of bases not matched to a gene: 10. The CDR3 DNA sequence: TGTGCCAGCAGCTCCACCGGGACAGGGAGCGTCTATGGCTACACCTTC. This encodes CASSSTGTGSVYGYTF.

The rearrangement links TRBV15 to TRBJ1-2; perhaps TRBD1 as D (6 bases). Trimming cost V 2 bases and J 0 bases, with 16 bases left between them. The CDR3 totals 17 residues. CDR1 LNHNV and CDR2 YYDKDF come from the germline V gene (reference sequence). The CDR3 region has the DNA TGTGCCACCAGCAGATACCAGTACAGGGCTTCTAACTATGGCTACACCTTC. It specifies CATSRYQYRASNYGYTF.

V usage is TRBV2 and J usage is TRBJ2-1; tentative D call: TRBD2 (5 bases). Germline loops: CDR1 SNHLY, CDR2 FYNNEI. This CDR3 is 14 amino acids long. V shed 1 base and J shed 6 bases, with 10 bases lying between them. The CDR3 region is CASSEGREINEQFF. In DNA form, the CDR3 reads TGTGCCAGCAGTGAAGGTAGGGAGATCAATGAGCAGTTCTTC.

The gene calls are TRBV5-1 and TRBJ2-5, with TRBD1 matching over 7 bases. V was clipped by 4 bases and J by 3 bases; unmatched bases: 12. This CDR3 region has 16 residues. Germline V gene sequence: CDR1 SGHRS, CDR2 YFSETQ. CDR3 nucleotides: TGCGCCAGCAGCGAATCGACAGGGATCCTGGAAGAGACCCAGTACTTC. Amino acid sequence: CASSESTGILEETQYF.

J is TRBJ2-5 and V is TRBV5-4, with D maybe TRBD2 (5 bases). The J call may not be correct, given that the DNA end is closer to TRBJ2-7. The CDR3 length is 13 residues. CDR1 and CDR2 from the germline V gene are SGHNT and YYREEE (reference sequence). This chain's CDR3 is CASSSTGSYEQYF. The CDR3 DNA reads TGTGCCAGCAGCTCGACGGGATCCTACGAGCAGTACTTC.

CDR3 sequence (DNA): TGTGCCAGCAGTTCCACCGCGTCTAGGACAAGCACAGATACGCAGTATTTT. Protein product: CASSSTASRTSTDTQYF. V usage is TRBV27 and J usage is TRBJ2-3, with D tentatively TRBD1 (5 bases). CDR3 length: 17 residues. Per the germline V gene, CDR1 is MNHEY and CDR2 is SMNVEV (reference sequence). Trimming took off 4 bases at V and 0 bases at J, with 17 bases between the two ends.

The V call is TRBV4-1, the J call TRBJ1-6; D unclear. This CDR3 contains 14 residues. Per germline, CDR1 MGHRA and CDR2 YSYEKL. Trimming removed 2 bases at V and 9 bases at J, with 11 bases between. CDR3 DNA: TGCGCCAGCAGCCAACCCGACACGGTTTCACCCCTCCACTTT. This gives the protein CASSQPDTVSPLHF.

CDR3 DNA: TGTGCCAGTAGTATCCGAATCCCTCCAGGGAGGGATCAGCCCCAGCATTTT. It is translated as CASSIRIPPGRDQPQHF. This sequence joins TRBV19 and TRBJ1-5; possibly TRBD1 for D (5 bases). The germline V gene encodes CDR1 LNHDA and CDR2 SQIVND (reference sequence). CDR3 length: 17 amino acids. Deletions cut 3 bases from V and 5 bases from J, with 20 bases between. Drawing the rest from reference TRBV19 and TRBJ1-5, the complete variable domain is DGGITQSPKYLFRKEGQNVTLSCEQNLNHDAMYWYRQDPGQGLRLIYYSQIVNDFQKGDIAEGYSVSREKKESFPLTVTSAQKNPTAFYLCASSIRIPPGRDQPQHFGDGTRLSIL.

This chain uses TRBV7-8 with TRBJ2-5; TRBD2 agrees at 7 bases. Losses at the gene ends were 6 bases for V and 1 base for J; bases not matched to a gene: 8. This CDR3 contains 15 residues. Germline loops: CDR1 SGHVS, CDR2 FQNEAQ. CDR3 sequence (DNA): TGTGCCAGCAGTCGCGGGAGAATGGGCCAAGAGACCCAGTACTTC. Residues: CASSRGRMGQETQYF.

The gene calls are TRBV5-4 and TRBJ2-5, with D perhaps matching TRBD2 (6 bases). This CDR3 contains 15 residues. Trimming removed 2 bases at V and 4 bases at J, with 15 bases between. Germline assignment: CDR1 SGHNT and CDR2 YYREEE (reference sequence). The CDR3 sequence: CASSFTSQAGETQYF. The CDR3 DNA follows: TGTGCCAGCAGCTTTACTAGCCAAGCAGGAGAGACCCAGTACTTC. The whole variable domain, remainder taken from reference TRBV5-4 and TRBJ2-5, is ETGVTQSPTHLIKTRGQQVTLRCSSQSGHNTVSWYQQALGQGPQFIFQYYREEENGRGNFPPRFSGLQFPNYSSELNVNALELDDSALYLCASSFTSQAGETQYFGPGTRLLVL.

V is TRBV5-6 and J is TRBJ2-3, with TRBD2 matching over 10 bases. Trimming at V came to 2 bases and at J to 0 bases, leaving 6 bases not matched to a gene. The germline CDR1 and CDR2 sequences are SGHDT and YYEEEE. CDR3 size: 17 residues. The DNA of the CDR3 is TGTGCCAGCAGCTTAGAGGGACTAGCGACTAGCACAGATACGCAGTATTTT. Its protein is CASSLEGLATSTDTQYF.

The chain has TRBV12-1 and TRBJ2-7; TRBD1, the table's D call, was not compared with the DNA. TRBV12-1 has pseudogene status. The CDR3 has 19 amino acids. The CDR3 here is CASSSPGTEAPCASYEQYV. CDR3 coding DNA: TGTGCCAGCAGCTCACCCGGGACAGAGGCCCCATGTGCTTCCTACGAGCAGTACGTC.

This clone is a singleton in its sample. The rearrangement links TRBV4-3 to TRBJ2-4, with TRBD1 as a possible D gene (5 bases). This CDR3 has 17 amino acids. CDR1 and CDR2 (germline): LGHNA, YSLEER. The V end was cut by 1 base, the J end by 1 base, with 14 bases between. CDR3 bases: TGCGCCAGCAGCCAAGGGGGCCCCGGGTGGGCCAAAAACATTCAGTACTTC. Encoded protein: CASSQGGPGWAKNIQYF.